These 10 T cell receptor beta chains came from one sample sequenced in a study of blood T cell repertoires in COVID-19. The table came from immunoSEQ multiplex PCR; TCRdb's copy has only in-frame clones and leaves some out. The table records hundreds of thousands of clones, 70% to 90% of them present only once. The sample was PBMCs or T cells enriched from blood (not recorded which). The receptors derive from a man aged 40-49 years who had recovered from COVID-19.

V and J are TRBV11-1 and TRBJ2-1; weak D call: TRBD2 (5 bases). V was cut by 2 bases and J by 0 bases, with 8 bases left in between. Germline values: CDR1 SGHAT, CDR2 FQDESV (reference sequence). There are 15 residues in the CDR3. The CDR3 protein is CASSLPGSSYNEQFF. The CDR3 bases are TGTGCCAGCAGCTTACCGGGGTCCTCCTACAATGAGCAGTTCTTC.

In DNA form, the CDR3 reads TGTGCCAGCAGCGTAGAGGAGGGACCACACTATGGCTACACCTTC. Amino acid sequence: CASSVEEGPHYGYTF. The chain couples TRBV9 to TRBJ1-2; possible D gene TRBD1, 5 bases. The CDR3 is 15 amino acids. Between the trimmed V and J ends, which lost 0 bases and 3 bases, there was a span of 12 bases. Germline values: CDR1 SGDLS, CDR2 YYNGEE.

This chain connects TRBV7-9 to TRBJ1-5; 8 bases fit TRBD1. The length of the CDR3 is 12 residues. Trimming removed 4 bases from V and 9 bases from J; junction bases left unmatched: 2. The germline V gene encodes CDR1 SEHNR and CDR2 FQNEAQ (reference sequence). CDR3 region: CASSYRGGPQHF. The CDR3, as DNA: TGTGCCAGCAGCTACAGGGGGGGGCCCCAGCATTTT.

This clone came up a few times. V gene TRBV12-3 or TRBV12-4 combines with J gene TRBJ1-4; D gene unclear. V lost 5 bases and J lost 7, with 8 bases in between. The CDR3 consists of 12 residues. The CDR3 sequence: CASSPTSEKLFF. The CDR3 DNA reads TGTGCCAGCAGTCCAACGAGTGAAAAACTGTTTTTT.

The V gene is TRBV30, the J gene TRBJ2-7; TRBD2 is a possible D gene (6 bases). Trimming removed 2 bases from V and 3 bases from J, with 14 bases in between. The CDR3 extends over 14 amino acids. CDR1 and CDR2 from the germline V gene are GTSNPN and SVGIG (reference sequence). CDR3 in amino acids: CAWSPRGLSYEQYF. The CDR3 DNA is TGTGCCTGGAGTCCCCGGGGGTTGAGCTACGAGCAGTACTTC.

The J gene is TRBJ2-3, the V gene TRBV5-1, with 12 bases aligning to TRBD1. V was clipped by 3 bases and J by 6 bases; unmatched bases: 5. Germline CDR1 reads SGHRS; CDR2 reads YFSETQ. The CDR3 consists of 15 residues. CDR3 residues: CASSWTGTGGDTQYF. The CDR3 DNA reads as TGCGCCAGCAGCTGGACCGGGACAGGGGGCGATACGCAGTATTTT.

The rearrangement uses TRBV5-1 and TRBJ2-3; 7 nucleotides line up with TRBD1. The CDR3 extends over 14 amino acids. Germline V CDR1 and CDR2: SGHRS, YFSETQ. The V segment lost 4 bases and the J segment 10 bases; nucleotides outside the gene matches: 12. The CDR3, as DNA: TGCGCCAGCAGCCTAGGACAGGATGTTTCGGCGCAGTATTTT. Protein product: CASSLGQDVSAQYF.

The V and J genes are TRBV30 and TRBJ1-2; D remains unclear. CDR1 and CDR2 (germline): GTSNPN, SVGIG (reference sequence). With 3 bases removed from V and 9 bases from J, the gap between germline ends came to 17 bases. The CDR3 is 13 amino acids. The CDR3 nucleotides are TGTGCCTGGAGCCCCGGCCTGGGCCACCGCTACACCTTC. This translates into CAWSPGLGHRYTF.

The J gene is TRBJ2-1, the V gene TRBV4-3; perhaps TRBD2 as D (7 bases). The CDR3 length is 19 residues. Germline assignment: CDR1 LGHNA and CDR2 YSLEER. Between the trimmed V and J ends, which lost 3 bases and 0 bases, there was a span of 21 bases. CDR3 DNA: TGCGCCAGCAGCCACCCTCGGGGAGGGGGTCACAGCTCCTACAATGAGCAGTTCTTC. Its translation is CASSHPRGGGHSSYNEQFF.

The chain links TRBV3-1 (or the pseudogene TRBV3-2) to TRBJ2-5; TRBD2 matches 12 bases. CDR1 is LGHDT, CDR2 YNNKEL, per germline (reference sequence). This CDR3 is 15 amino acids long. V lost 6 bases, J lost 2 bases, and 4 bases stayed unmatched. In nucleotides, the CDR3 is TGTGCCAGCAGACGTACTAGCGGGAGGCAAGAGACCCAGTACTTC. Its protein product is CASRRTSGRQETQYF.